The 29 T cell receptor beta chains presented below share a single source sample, sequenced in a study of CD8+CD57+ T cells in acquired aplastic anemia. It was genomic DNA that served as the template for profiling TCR beta VDJ and CDR3. TCRdb ran MiXCR on the reads and lists one entry per CDR3 protein. The sample has about 190,000 distinct CDR3 sequences, 64% seen once. The sample consisted of sorted CD4+, CD8+, or CD8+CD57+ T cells (not recorded which) from PBMCs. These receptors all stem from a human donor with severe aplastic anemia or a healthy control (not recorded which).

V usage is TRBV2 and J usage is TRBJ1-1, with TRBD1 identical over 7 bases. V lost 5 bases and J lost 2; bases outside the gene matches: 5. The CDR3 totals 14 residues. The germline CDR1 and CDR2 sequences are SNHLY and FYNNEI. The CDR3 sequence: CASSIQGTNTEAFF. The CDR3 bases are TGTGCCAGCAGTATACAGGGGACTAACACTGAAGCTTTCTTT.

This chain connects TRBV5-1 to TRBJ1-6; TRBD1 agrees at 9 bases. Germline V gene sequence: CDR1 SGHRS, CDR2 YFSETQ. The length of the CDR3 is 14 residues. The J segment lost 10 bases and the V segment lost 4 bases, leaving 6 bases of the junction unmatched. Here the CDR3 reads CASSQGQGGSPLHF. The DNA of the CDR3 is TGCGCCAGCAGCCAGGGACAGGGAGGGTCACCCCTCCACTTT.

This chain connects TRBV20-1 to TRBJ2-1, with D perhaps TRBD2 (6 bases). The length of the CDR3 is 11 residues. Trimming removed 4 bases at V and 12 bases at J, with 13 bases between. Germline CDR1 reads DFQATT; CDR2 reads SNEGSKA (reference sequence). CDR3 loop: CSAKAQGGQFF. As DNA, the CDR3 is TGCAGTGCTAAGGCCCAGGGAGGGCAGTTCTTC.

This clonotype was picked up a small number of times. The V call is TRBV2, the J call TRBJ1-2; 11 positions agree with TRBD1. The V gene's germline CDR1 is SNHLY and CDR2 FYNNEI. This CDR3 is 13 amino acids long. V shed 7 bases and J 9 bases; nucleotides not matched to a gene: 7. Here the CDR3 reads CASMSGQGVSYTF. Written as DNA, the CDR3 is TGTGCCAGCATGTCGGGACAGGGGGTGAGCTACACCTTC.

This clonotype was detected only once. The chain employs TRBV20-1 and TRBJ2-7; 8 bases line up with TRBD1. V dropped 0 bases and J dropped 9; count of bases not matched to a gene: 13. CDR3 length equals 15 residues. Germline lookup yields CDR1 DFQATT and CDR2 SNEGSKA (reference sequence). The CDR3 region has the DNA TGCAGTGCTAGAGACCCTGGACAGGGTACGTCGGGGCAGTACTTC. Translation: CSARDPGQGTSGQYF.

This clonotype was counted ten times or more. The J gene is TRBJ2-3, the V gene TRBV9, with 10 positions matching TRBD2. Trimming cost V 6 bases and J 5 bases; bases outside gene matches: 3. Germline V gene sequence: CDR1 SGDLS, CDR2 YYNGEE. The CDR3 is 13 amino acids. CDR3 in DNA: TGTGCCAGCACCGGGACTAGCGAAGATACGCAGTATTTT. Its translation: CASTGTSEDTQYF.

This chain joins TRBV7-2 and TRBJ2-3; the D is unclear. Germline loops: CDR1 SGHTA, CDR2 FQGNSA. This CDR3 spans 14 amino acids. Trimming shortened V by 6 bases and J by 2 bases, and 12 bases separated the two germline ends. The CDR3 reads CASSRPYLTDTQYF. The CDR3 coding sequence is TGTGCCAGCAGTCGTCCGTACCTCACAGATACGCAGTATTTT.

This clonotype was seen a handful of times. The chain is built from TRBV10-3 and TRBJ1-2; the match to TRBD1 covers 7 bases. There are 16 residues in the CDR3. Germline V lookup: CDR1 ENHRY, CDR2 SYGVKD. V lost 5 bases to trimming and J lost 3 bases; unmatched junction nucleotides: 12. The CDR3 DNA is TGTGCCATCAGTCCCCCTGAAGCAGGGGGAGACTATGGCTACACCTTC. Its protein is CAISPPEAGGDYGYTF.

This clonotype has a handful of counts. The J gene is TRBJ1-4, the V gene TRBV5-4; 9 bases map to TRBD1. Germline V CDR1 and CDR2: SGHNT, YYREEE (reference sequence). CDR3 size: 13 residues. Trimming took 2 bases from V and 8 from J; bases not matched to a gene: 1. This CDR3 reads CASSFTGGEKLFF. CDR3 DNA sequence: TGTGCCAGCAGCTTCACAGGGGGCGAAAAACTGTTTTTT.

The chain couples TRBV7-9 to TRBJ2-1; 9 nucleotides match TRBD1. The germline CDR1 and CDR2 sequences are SEHNR and FQNEAQ (reference sequence). V dropped 3 bases and J dropped 7; count of bases not matched to a gene: 7. This CDR3 spans 15 amino acids. DNA for the CDR3: TGTGCCAGCAGCTTGCCGGGACAGGGTAGAAATGAGCAGTTCTTC. Its protein is CASSLPGQGRNEQFF.

V is TRBV19 and J is TRBJ2-7; D possibly corresponds to TRBD2 (5 bases). The CDR3 is 13 amino acids. Germline-derived CDR1 and CDR2 are LNHDA and SQIVND (reference sequence). Trimming pared 8 bases from V and 5 bases from J, leaving 16 bases between. This CDR3 reads CASLSKMRDEQYF. CDR3 coding DNA: TGTGCCAGTCTGTCCAAAATGAGGGACGAGCAGTACTTC. The full variable domain, in which reference TRBV19 and TRBJ2-7 provide the parts outside the CDR3, is DGGITQSPKYLFRKEGQNVTLSCEQNLNHDAMYWYRQDPGQGLRLIYYSQIVNDFQKGDIAEGYSVSREKKESFPLTVTSAQKNPTAFYLCASLSKMRDEQYFGPGTRLTVT.

The table lists this clonotype with a few counts. The CDR3 DNA reads TGTGCCAGCAGCCCATACATGACCAATGAGCAGTTCTTC. This codes for CASSPYMTNEQFF. The rearrangement uses TRBV7-6 and TRBJ2-1, with D hard to call. Trimming took off 5 bases at V and 6 bases at J, with 11 bases between the two ends. In germline, CDR1 is SGHVS, CDR2 FNYEAQ. The CDR3 is 13 amino acids.

The rearrangement joins TRBV20-1 to TRBJ1-6; tentative D call: TRBD1 (5 bases). The germline V gene has CDR1 DFQATT and CDR2 SNEGSKA (reference sequence). CDR3 length: 12 amino acids. Trimming took off 3 bases at V and 14 bases at J, with 14 bases between the two ends. The DNA for the CDR3 is TGCAGTGCTAGGGCCCAGGGAGTGGCCCTCCACTTT. It yields the protein CSARAQGVALHF.

The CDR3 nucleotides are TGCAGTGCTAACCGTGAGGGGTTTGGATCTGAAGCTTTCTTT. Translated: CSANREGFGSEAFF. The chain employs TRBV20-1 and TRBJ1-1, with D possibly TRBD1 on 5 matching bases. The CDR3 is 14 residues long. Germline CDR1 DFQATT, CDR2 SNEGSKA (reference sequence). The germline V and J ends were trimmed by 4 bases and 6 bases, with 18 bases remaining between them.

This clonotype appeared a few times. The rearrangement joins TRBV15 to TRBJ1-6, with TRBD1 matching over 10 bases. CDR1 is LNHNV and CDR2 is YYDKDF in the germline V gene (reference sequence). The CDR3 runs 15 residues. Germline trimming cut 3 bases from V and 9 bases from J; bases unmatched to any gene: 5. CDR3 bases: TGTGCCACCAGCAGGGCGGGACAGGGGAGTTCACCCCTCCACTTT. This translates into CATSRAGQGSSPLHF.

The chain employs TRBV5-6 and TRBJ2-7; D uncertain. Trimming took off 0 bases at V and 2 bases at J, with 9 bases between the two ends. The CDR3 extends over 14 amino acids. Germline CDR1 reads SGHDT; CDR2 reads YYEEEE. The CDR3: CASSLVAETYEQYF. CDR3 sequence (DNA): TGTGCCAGCAGCTTGGTGGCCGAAACCTACGAGCAGTACTTC.

The chain carries TRBV7-2 and TRBJ2-4; TRBD2 aligns across 8 bases. The CDR3 length is 16 residues. The junction had 11 bases not matched to a gene; V was cut back by 2 bases and J by 8 bases. The germline V gene has CDR1 SGHTA and CDR2 FQGNSA. The CDR3 bases are TGTGCCAGCAGCTTACCCGATAGCGGGGCAAGTGACATTCAGTACTTC. It yields the protein CASSLPDSGASDIQYF.

The V and J genes are TRBV20-1 and TRBJ2-7; 9 bases map to TRBD1. The germline V gene encodes CDR1 DFQATT and CDR2 SNEGSKA (reference sequence). V lost 3 bases and J lost 5; bases outside the gene matches: 11. This CDR3 region has 15 residues. CDR3 sequence (DNA): TGCAGTGCTAGCTCCGGGACAGGGACTGGGGACGAGCAGTACTTC. Amino acids: CSASSGTGTGDEQYF.

The chain carries TRBV9 and TRBJ1-2, with 9 bases fitting TRBD1. The CDR3 length is 20 residues. Germline CDR1 reads SGDLS; CDR2 reads YYNGEE. The trim removed 0 bases at V and 0 bases at J, leaving 15 bases unmatched. This chain's CDR3 is CASSVGGGGQGFPTNYGYTF. CDR3 nucleotide sequence: TGTGCCAGCAGCGTAGGCGGCGGAGGACAGGGGTTCCCCACTAACTATGGCTACACCTTC.

In this sample, this clonotype turned up many times. The chain links TRBV6-6 to TRBJ1-5; D uncertain. Germline assignment: CDR1 MNHNY and CDR2 SVGAGI (reference sequence). V shed 2 bases and J shed 0 bases, with 5 bases lying between them. The CDR3 length is 14 residues. Written as DNA, the CDR3 is TGTGCCAGCAGTTACAGGGCTAGCAATCAGCCCCAGCATTTT. As protein: CASSYRASNQPQHF.

Many counts were recorded for this clonotype. This chain uses TRBV20-1 with TRBJ1-1; D remains unclear. Germline V gene lookup returns CDR1 DFQATT and CDR2 SNEGSKA (reference sequence). The germline V and J ends were trimmed by 5 bases and 1 base, with 11 bases remaining between them. The CDR3 contains 13 residues. CDR3 nucleotides: TGCAGTGCTCGCGCCAGGAGGAACACTGAAGCTTTCTTT. Its protein is CSARARRNTEAFF.

To note about this clonotype: Germline and junction disagree at one end, which may indicate a read error. V usage is TRBV7-8 and J usage is TRBJ1-2; no clear D gene. This CDR3 comprises 14 residues. Germline loops: CDR1 SGHVS, CDR2 FQNEAQ. The CDR3 sequence is CASSQAGSNYGYTF. CDR3 coding DNA: TGCGCCAGCAGCCAAGCCGGGTCCAACTATGGCTACACCTTC.

This clonotype was observed a handful of times. The V call is TRBV12-3 or TRBV12-4, the J call TRBJ2-3; D is possibly TRBD2 (6 bases). Between the trimmed V and J ends, which lost 0 bases and 0 bases, there was a span of 7 bases. This CDR3 is 15 amino acids long. This CDR3 is CASSLASGSTDTQYF. CDR3 nucleotides: TGTGCCAGCAGTTTAGCTAGCGGAAGCACAGATACGCAGTATTTT.

This clonotype was counted only a few times. The V and J genes are TRBV29-1 and TRBJ2-5; maybe TRBD1 (5 bases). Per the germline V gene, CDR1 is SQVTM and CDR2 is ANQGSEA. The CDR3 totals 14 residues. V was trimmed by 4 bases and J by 5 bases, leaving 17 bases between them. CDR3 coding DNA: TGCAGCGTTGCATCCTGGGGCTTATCGGAGACCCAGTACTTC. This codes for CSVASWGLSETQYF. The variable domain in full, with the rest retrieved from reference TRBV29-1 and TRBJ2-5, is SAVISQKPSRDICQRGTSLTIQCQVDSQVTMMFWYRQQPGQSLTLIATANQGSEATYESGFVIDKFPISRPNLTFSTLTVSNMSPEDSSIYLCSVASWGLSETQYFGPGTRLLVL.

This clonotype was seen a few times. V and J are TRBV7-8 and TRBJ2-7; 8 bases fit TRBD2. V gave up 5 bases and J gave up 7 bases; unmatched junction bases: 16. The CDR3 has 16 amino acids. Germline CDR1 SGHVS, CDR2 FQNEAQ. As DNA, the CDR3 is TGTGCCAGCAGCCCGTTCGAGGTCGGGGGGGCCTCGGAGCAGTACTTC. It yields the protein CASSPFEVGGASEQYF.

This rearrangement joins TRBV15 to TRBJ2-1; D is possibly TRBD1 (8 bases). Trimming took 5 bases from V and 10 from J, leaving 21 bases between them. The CDR3 consists of 15 residues. The germline CDR1 and CDR2 sequences are LNHNV and YYDKDF (reference sequence). The CDR3 loop is CATSLDREGIREQFF. The CDR3 DNA reads TGTGCCACCAGCTTGGACAGGGAGGGAATTAGGGAGCAGTTCTTC.

The rearrangement uses TRBV20-1 and TRBJ1-2, with 9 bases lining up with TRBD1. The germline CDR1 and CDR2 sequences are DFQATT and SNEGSKA (reference sequence). The CDR3 contains 15 residues. V dropped 1 base and J dropped 7; count of bases not matched to a gene: 10. CDR3 in DNA: TGCAGTGCTAGAGCGCCGGACAGGGGAGGGGGTGGCTACACCTTC. Translated: CSARAPDRGGGGYTF.

In its sample, this clonotype was seen once. The chain has TRBV19 and TRBJ2-1; D unresolved. Per germline, CDR1 LNHDA and CDR2 SQIVND (reference sequence). Trimming stripped 5 bases from V and 14 bases from J, with 13 bases between. The CDR3 is 11 amino acids. In DNA, the CDR3 is TGTGCCAGTAGTGTTACCAATGATAAGTTCTTC. Translating gives CASSVTNDKFF.

This clonotype was counted ten times or more. The CDR3 bases are TGTGCCAGCACCCCATCCGCAGGGCCTGGAAACACCATATATTTT. This sequence encodes CASTPSAGPGNTIYF. The chain combines TRBV12-3 or TRBV12-4 with TRBJ1-3; maybe TRBD1 (5 bases). This CDR3 is 15 amino acids long. V lost 7 bases to trimming and J lost 2 bases, with 15 bases between them.